The T cell receptor (beta chain) described here comes from a study of OX40 agonist ivuxolimab in advanced cancers. Overall study context: All patients had ivuxolimab intravenously every 2 weeks at 0.01 to 10 mg/kg. Study-level findings and limits: A proportion of nonresponders additionally exhibited low normalized T-cell clonal expansion.

CDR1 is MDHEN, CDR2 SYDVKM, per germline. The CDR3 runs to 18 residues. Trimming left V 3 bases short and J 5 bases short, with 24 bases between. Method: immunoSEQ multiplex PCR; TCRdb's copy keeps in-frame clones and lacks some. Of roughly 87,000 clones listed, less than 95% were seen once; the top ten hold about 7.6%. On this clone: What it recognizes is unknown.

The genes are TRBV28 and TRBJ2-3; D not resolved. Sample: CD4+ or CD8+ T cells sorted from blood, taken in a trial of the OX40 agonist ivuxolimab. The clonotype comes from an adult with an advanced solid tumor such as melanoma, head and neck, liver or kidney cancer. The CDR3 region has the DNA TGTGCCAGCAGTTTGGAAGGTTTGGGCCTGAAAAGGGAAGATACGCAGTATTTT. Translated: CASSLEGLGLKREDTQYF.